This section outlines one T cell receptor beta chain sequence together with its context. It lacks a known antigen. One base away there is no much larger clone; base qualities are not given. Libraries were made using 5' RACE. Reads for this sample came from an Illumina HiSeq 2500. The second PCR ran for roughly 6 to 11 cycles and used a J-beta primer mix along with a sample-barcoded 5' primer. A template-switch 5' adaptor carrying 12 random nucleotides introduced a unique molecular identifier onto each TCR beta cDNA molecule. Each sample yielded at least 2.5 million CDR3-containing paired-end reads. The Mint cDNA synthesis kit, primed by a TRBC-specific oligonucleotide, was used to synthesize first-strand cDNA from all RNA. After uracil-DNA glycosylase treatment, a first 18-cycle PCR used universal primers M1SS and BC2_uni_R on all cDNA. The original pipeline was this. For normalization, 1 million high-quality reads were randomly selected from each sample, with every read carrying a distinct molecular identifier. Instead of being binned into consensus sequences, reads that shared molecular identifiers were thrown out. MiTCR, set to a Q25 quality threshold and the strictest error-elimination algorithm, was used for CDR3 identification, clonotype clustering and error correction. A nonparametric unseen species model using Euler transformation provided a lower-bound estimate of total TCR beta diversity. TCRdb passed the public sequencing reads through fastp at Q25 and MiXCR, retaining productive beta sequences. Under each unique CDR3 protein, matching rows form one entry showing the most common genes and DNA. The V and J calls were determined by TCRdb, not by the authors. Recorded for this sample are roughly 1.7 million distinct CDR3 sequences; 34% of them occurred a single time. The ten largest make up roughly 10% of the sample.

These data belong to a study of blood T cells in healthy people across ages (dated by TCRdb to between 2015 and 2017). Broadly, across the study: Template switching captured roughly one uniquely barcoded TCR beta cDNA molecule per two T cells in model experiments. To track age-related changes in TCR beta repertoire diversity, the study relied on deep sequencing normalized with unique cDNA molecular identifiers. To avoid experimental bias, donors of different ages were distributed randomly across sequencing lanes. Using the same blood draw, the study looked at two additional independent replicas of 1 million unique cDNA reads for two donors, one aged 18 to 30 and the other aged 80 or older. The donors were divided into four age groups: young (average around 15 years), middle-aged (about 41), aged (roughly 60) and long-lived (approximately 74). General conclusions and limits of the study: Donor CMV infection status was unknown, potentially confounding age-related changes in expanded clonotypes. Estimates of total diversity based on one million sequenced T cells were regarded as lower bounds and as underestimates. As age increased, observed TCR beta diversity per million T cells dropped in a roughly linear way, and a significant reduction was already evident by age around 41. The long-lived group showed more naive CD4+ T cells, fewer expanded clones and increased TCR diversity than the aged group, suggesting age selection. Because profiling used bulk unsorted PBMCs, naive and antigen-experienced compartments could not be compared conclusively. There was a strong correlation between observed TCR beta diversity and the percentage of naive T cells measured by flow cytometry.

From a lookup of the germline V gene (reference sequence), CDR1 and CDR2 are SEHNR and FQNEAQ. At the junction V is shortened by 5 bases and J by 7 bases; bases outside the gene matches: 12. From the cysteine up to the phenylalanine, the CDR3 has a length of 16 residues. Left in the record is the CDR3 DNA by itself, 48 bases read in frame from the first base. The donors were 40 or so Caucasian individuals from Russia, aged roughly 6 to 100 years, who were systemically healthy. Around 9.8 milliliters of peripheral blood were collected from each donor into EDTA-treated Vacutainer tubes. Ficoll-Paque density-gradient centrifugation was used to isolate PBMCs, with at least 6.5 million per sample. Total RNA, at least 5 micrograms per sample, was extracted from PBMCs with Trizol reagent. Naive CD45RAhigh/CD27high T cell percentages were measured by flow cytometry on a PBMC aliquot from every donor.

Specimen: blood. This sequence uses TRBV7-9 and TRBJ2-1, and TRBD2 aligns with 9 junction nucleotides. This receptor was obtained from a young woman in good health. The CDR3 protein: CASSPLGGRAGNEQFF. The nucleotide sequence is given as TGTGCCAGCAGCCCTCTGGGCGGGAGGGCCGGAAATGAGCAGTTCTTC.